Shown below are 3 T cell receptor beta chains from a single sample sequenced in a study of regulatory T cells in long-lasting Graves disease. Time point specified: persistent/refractory GD, antithyroid drugs over 5 years with positive TRAb. The TCR library was made from RNA that had been extracted from PBMCs in TRIzol. The TCR beta library used iRepertoire HTBI primers with Arm-PCR amplification of CDR3. MiXCR, run by TCRdb on the multiplex PCR reads, gives a single entry per CDR3 protein. The table includes roughly 500,000 distinct CDR3 sequences, around 20% detected once. The sequenced sample was peripheral blood mononuclear cells (PBMCs), obtained when the disease was refractory, from a patient treated with antithyroid drugs. The receptors were sampled from a female donor with Graves disease.

In its sample, this clonotype was seen many times. The J gene is TRBJ2-5, the V gene TRBV9; D gene ambiguous. Trimming removed 0 bases at V and 5 bases at J, with 17 bases between. The length of the CDR3 is 16 residues. Germline-derived CDR1 and CDR2 are SGDLS and YYNGEE. The CDR3 is CASSVGNRAGSETQYF. Written as DNA, the CDR3 is TGTGCCAGCAGCGTAGGGAACCGAGCAGGAAGCGAGACCCAGTACTTC. The variable domain in full, completed from reference TRBV9 and TRBJ2-5, reads DSGVTQTPKHLITATGQRVTLRCSPRSGDLSVYWYQQSLDQGLQFLIQYYNGEERAKGNILERFSAQQFPDLHSELNLSSLELGDSALYFCASSVGNRAGSETQYFGPGTRLLVL.

This clonotype was observed a handful of times. CDR3 loop: CASTGTGVKAFF. The CDR3 DNA sequence: TGTGCCAGCACCGGGACAGGGGTCAAAGCTTTCTTT. The chain has TRBV6-1 and TRBJ1-1; 10 nucleotides agree with TRBD1. V was clipped by 7 bases and J by 9 bases; unmatched bases: 5. Germline CDR1 and CDR2: MNHNS and SASEGT. This CDR3 spans 12 amino acids.

This clonotype occurred many times. The chain joins TRBV28 to TRBJ2-7, with 9 bases lining up with TRBD2. V lost 6 bases, J lost 1 base, and 7 bases stayed unmatched. The V gene's germline CDR1 is MDHEN and CDR2 SYDVKM. The CDR3 length is 15 residues. The CDR3 DNA follows: TGTGCCAGCAGCCCGACTAGCGGTCTATCCTACGAGCAGTACTTC. This sequence encodes CASSPTSGLSYEQYF.